Below are 23 T cell receptor beta chains sequenced from a single sample in a study of PD-1 blockade in classical Hodgkin lymphoma. Brentuximab vedotin exposure varied among the patients, all of whom had relapsed after autologous stem cell transplantation. Libraries were prepared by immunoSEQ multiplex PCR; TCRdb keeps only in-frame clonotypes and omits some of them. The repertoire holds approximately 61,000 clones, with 80% to 90% as singletons. Sample: peripheral blood mononuclear cells (PBMCs), taken at baseline. The source is a human donor with classical Hodgkin lymphoma.

The J gene is TRBJ2-3, the V gene TRBV10-2; 11 nucleotides agree with TRBD1. V lost 7 bases and J lost 3; bases outside the gene matches: 6. CDR1 WSHSY and CDR2 SAAADI come from the germline V gene. This CDR3 is built from 15 residues. The CDR3 sequence: CASTSGTGGTDTQYF. The CDR3 DNA is TGCGCCAGCACCAGCGGGACAGGGGGTACAGATACGCAGTATTTT.

The chain is built from TRBV27 and TRBJ2-6; a weak D match, TRBD2 (6 bases). There are 18 residues in the CDR3. From germline, CDR1 is MNHEY and CDR2 SMNVEV (reference sequence). Trimming cost V 1 base and J 1 base, with 14 bases left between them. CDR3 loop: CASSLYDGGESGANVLTF. The CDR3 DNA sequence: TGTGCCAGCAGTTTATACGACGGGGGAGAGTCTGGGGCCAACGTCCTGACTTTC.

The chain carries TRBV27 and TRBJ2-1; no clear D. CDR1 is MNHEY, CDR2 SMNVEV, per germline (reference sequence). V lost 3 bases and J 5 bases, leaving 14 bases between the germline ends. There are 15 residues in the CDR3. CDR3 sequence: CASSLAPYRHNEQFF. The CDR3 nucleotides are TGTGCCAGCAGTTTGGCTCCTTATCGGCACAATGAGCAGTTCTTC.

The genes are TRBV5-6 and TRBJ2-7; 9 positions agree with TRBD2. The CDR3 runs to 13 residues. Trimming at V came to 3 bases and at J to 5 bases, leaving 3 bases not matched to a gene. Germline assignment: CDR1 SGHDT and CDR2 YYEEEE. This chain's CDR3 is CASSWGLANEQYF. DNA for the CDR3: TGTGCCAGCAGCTGGGGACTAGCCAACGAGCAGTACTTC.

This CDR3 reads CAWSGTVGNEKLFF. CDR3 nucleotide sequence: TGTGCCTGGAGTGGGACAGTGGGTAATGAAAAACTGTTTTTT. The J gene is TRBJ1-4, the V gene TRBV30, with D maybe TRBD1 (6 bases). In germline, CDR1 is GTSNPN, CDR2 SVGIG (reference sequence). The CDR3 covers 14 residues. V was cut by 1 base and J by 4 bases, with 10 bases left in between.

The genes are TRBV6-6 and TRBJ2-5; no firm D call. Germline values: CDR1 MNHNY, CDR2 SVGAGI (reference sequence). The CDR3 extends over 12 amino acids. V was pared by 6 bases and J by 8 bases, with 13 bases between. The CDR3 spells CASSSISGTQYF. CDR3 nucleotides: TGTGCCAGCAGCTCGATATCCGGTACCCAGTACTTC.

The V and J genes are TRBV7-6 and TRBJ2-3; possibly TRBD1 for D (6 bases). The CDR3 covers 16 residues. V was pared by 5 bases and J by 0 bases, with 15 bases between. In germline, CDR1 is SGHVS, CDR2 FNYEAQ. The CDR3 region has the DNA TGTGCCAGCAGCCCGGGACACCACACTAGCACAGATACGCAGTATTTT. This gives the protein CASSPGHHTSTDTQYF.

This clone was observed a handful of times. The chain uses TRBV4-1 and TRBJ1-5; D not certain. Looked up from germline, CDR1 is MGHRA and CDR2 is YSYEKL. This CDR3 region has 12 residues. V was pared by 1 base and J by 8 bases, with 6 bases between. The CDR3 coding sequence is TGCGCCAGCAGCCAAGGTAGGGAGCCCCAGCATTTT. Translation gives CASSQGREPQHF.

The table lists this clone with a few counts. The chain is built from TRBV6-1 and TRBJ1-1; D is ambiguous. The CDR3 runs 12 residues. With 6 bases removed from V and 0 bases from J, the gap between germline ends came to 5 bases. Germline V lookup: CDR1 MNHNS, CDR2 SASEGT. CDR3 region: CASRTLNTEAFF. DNA of the CDR3: TGTGCCAGCAGGACACTGAACACTGAAGCTTTCTTT.

V usage is TRBV9 and J usage is TRBJ2-3, with 10 bases identical to TRBD2. V gave up 0 bases and J gave up 1 base; unmatched junction bases: 2. The CDR3 runs to 16 residues. The germline V gene has CDR1 SGDLS and CDR2 YYNGEE. CDR3 sequence reads: CASSVASGGRTDTQYF. CDR3 DNA: TGTGCCAGCAGCGTAGCTAGCGGGGGCCGCACAGATACGCAGTATTTT.

This clone showed up just once. The chain couples TRBV9 to TRBJ1-6, with TRBD1 identical over 8 bases. This CDR3 region has 14 residues. Per the germline V gene, CDR1 is SGDLS and CDR2 is YYNGEE. The V and J ends lost 0 bases and 11 bases, in that order; junction bases with no gene match: 4. The CDR3 region has the DNA TGTGCCAGCAGCGTAGCGACAGGGGAAGCACCCCTCCACTTT. This translates into CASSVATGEAPLHF.

The gene calls are TRBV6-5 and TRBJ2-2; a weak D match, TRBD2 (6 bases). V was clipped by 8 bases and J by 11 bases, with 15 bases between them. The CDR3 is 12 residues long. The V gene's germline CDR1 is MNHEY and CDR2 SVGAGI. CDR3 bases: TGTGCCAGCCGCGGGACCCCTCGAGAGCTGTTTTTT. Translated: CASRGTPRELFF.

The chain employs TRBV6-1 and TRBJ2-1; D might be TRBD1 (6 bases). Germline CDR1 MNHNS, CDR2 SASEGT. The CDR3 is 15 residues long. V was clipped by 7 bases and J by 0 bases, with 13 bases between them. The CDR3 DNA reads TGTGCCAGCACCGACGACAGGATCTCCTACAATGAGCAGTTCTTC. Translated, it gives CASTDDRISYNEQFF.

CDR3 region: CSVEEQGNDYEQFF. CDR3 coding DNA: TGCAGCGTTGAAGAACAGGGAAACGATTATGAGCAGTTCTTC. This rearrangement joins TRBV29-1 to TRBJ2-1, with D perhaps matching TRBD1 (6 bases). The CDR3 sequence is 14 residues long. The germline V and J ends were trimmed by 0 bases and 8 bases, with 14 bases remaining between them. CDR1 and CDR2 (germline): SQVTM, ANQGSEA.

The chain uses TRBV2 and TRBJ2-2; D is perhaps TRBD1 or TRBD2 (5 bases each). The CDR3 totals 15 residues. The germline V gene has CDR1 SNHLY and CDR2 FYNNEI. V dropped 11 bases and J dropped 4 bases, with 20 bases sitting between them. Written as DNA, the CDR3 is TGTGCCGTGCGTCGGGACCAAACCTTCACCGGGGAGCTGTTTTTT. Translated, it gives CAVRRDQTFTGELFF.

This clone has a single count. The rearrangement links TRBV14 to TRBJ2-2; 11 bases fit TRBD2. The ends lost 4 bases at V and 3 bases at J; junction bases unmatched: 13. CDR1 and CDR2 (germline): SGHDN, FVKESK. CDR3 length: 19 residues. CDR3 amino acids: CASSRHGQLAGGDTGELFF. The CDR3 DNA reads as TGTGCCAGCAGCCGACATGGACAGCTAGCGGGGGGCGACACCGGGGAGCTGTTTTTT.

The gene calls are TRBV6-5 and TRBJ1-5; D remains unclear. There are 14 residues in the CDR3. The V gene's germline CDR1 is MNHEY and CDR2 SVGAGI. V was clipped by 5 bases and J by 7 bases, with 15 bases between them. CDR3 DNA sequence: TGTGCCAGCAGTCCCACCCAGCAGCCCCAGCCCCAGCATTTT. Protein: CASSPTQQPQPQHF.

The count of this clone is one. The chain carries TRBV2 and TRBJ1-2, with D maybe TRBD1 (5 bases). Germline CDR1 and CDR2: SNHLY and FYNNEI. This CDR3 has 14 residues. The germline V and J ends were trimmed by 1 base and 8 bases, with 14 bases remaining between them. CDR3 DNA sequence: TGTGCCAGCAGTGAAGGCATGGGGGTAAGGGGCTACACCTTC. The encoded protein is CASSEGMGVRGYTF.

The CDR3 bases are TGTGCCAGCAGTTTTTTCCCAGACTCCTACGAGCAGTACTTC. Its protein is CASSFFPDSYEQYF. J is TRBJ2-7 and V is TRBV27; D is unclear. Germline V gene lookup returns CDR1 MNHEY and CDR2 SMNVEV (reference sequence). The V gene lost 3 bases and the J gene lost 0 bases, with 9 bases spanning the gap. This CDR3 has 14 amino acids.

V gene TRBV7-9 combines with J gene TRBJ1-1; tentative D call: TRBD1 (6 bases). The germline V gene has CDR1 SEHNR and CDR2 FQNEAQ (reference sequence). V lost 4 bases, J lost 3 bases, and 12 bases lay in between. This CDR3 has 14 amino acids. CDR3 region: CASSYYREYTEAFF. CDR3 nucleotides: TGTGCCAGCAGCTACTACAGGGAATACACTGAAGCTTTCTTT.

CDR3 DNA sequence: TGTGCCAGCAGCTTAGCAAACAGGGGACCCCTCTATGGCTACACCTTC. Amino acid sequence: CASSLANRGPLYGYTF. This chain uses TRBV7-9 with TRBJ1-2, with 7 bases lining up with TRBD1. The J segment lost 4 bases and the V segment lost 0 bases, leaving 8 bases of the junction unmatched. CDR1 is SEHNR and CDR2 is FQNEAQ in the germline V gene (reference sequence). The CDR3 loop spans 16 amino acids.

The chain is built from TRBV5-1 and TRBJ1-3; no clear D. Per the germline V gene, CDR1 is SGHRS and CDR2 is YFSETQ. V was trimmed by 4 bases and J by 0 bases, leaving 11 bases between them. The CDR3 loop spans 15 amino acids. The CDR3, as DNA: TGCGCCAGCAGCAAAGACGGGGACTCTGGAAACACCATATATTTT. It translates to CASSKDGDSGNTIYF.

This clone was recorded once. The chain employs TRBV5-6 and TRBJ2-3, with D maybe TRBD1 (6 bases). The CDR3 loop spans 16 amino acids. V dropped 4 bases and J dropped 2 bases, with 17 bases sitting between them. Germline V CDR1 and CDR2: SGHDT, YYEEEE. The DNA of the CDR3 is TGTGCCAGCAGCCTGGTGACCGACAGGTTCACAGATACGCAGTATTTT. It translates to CASSLVTDRFTDTQYF.